The clone carrying this TCR beta chain has a single count. Its antigen is not identified. The CDR3 totals 14 residues. The V segment lost 6 bases and the J segment 4 bases; nucleotides outside the gene matches: 8. In germline, CDR1 is SGHDT, CDR2 YYEEEE. Reverse transcribing all isolated RNA meant expressed TCRB transcripts were sequenced. TCRdb's table, derived via immunoSEQ multiplex PCR, lists solely in-frame clones and lacks some. The table shows 300,000 to 450,000 clones, with roughly a fifth occurring only once. The record originates from a study of beta chain features in type 1 diabetes. Points from the study as a whole: Although PCR might favor shorter templates, it would do so equally in patients and controls.

The V call is TRBV5-6, the J call TRBJ2-7, with 9 bases matching TRBD2. Material: naive CD4+ T cells from blood. The receptor comes from a woman between 18 and 29 years old in good health. This CDR3 reads CASMPGGRAYEQYF. CDR3 in DNA: TGTGCCAGCATGCCGGGCGGGAGGGCATACGAGCAGTACTTC.